This TCR beta chain was found in a study of cytomegalovirus exposure and HLA in healthy donors. Only in-frame clones appear in the TCRdb table, and some are missing; sequencing was by immunoSEQ multiplex PCR. In the table there are 130,000 or so clones, around nine tenths of which are singletons. Germline CDR1 MNHEY, CDR2 SVGAGI. The V and J ends lost 6 bases and 6 bases respectively, with 17 bases between them. The CDR3 contains 15 residues. General study findings and limits: Many donors carried some public TCRs, although rarity characterized most TCR sequences.

This clone appeared a few times. The antigen is undetermined. Input material: PBMCs. The sequence was collected from a man aged 25-40 years in good health and CMV-seronegative. The gene calls are TRBV6-5 and TRBJ1-4; a weak D match, TRBD1 (6 bases). The chain's CDR3 is CASSQDRRVYEKLFF. CDR3 nucleotides: TGTGCCAGCAGCCAGGACAGAAGGGTATATGAAAAACTGTTTTTT.